The clone carrying this T cell receptor (beta chain) has a handful of counts. This sample is part of a study of blood T cell repertoires in COVID-19. Study-wide context: Acute and convalescent COVID-19 specimens originated in the United States, Italy and Spain. PBMCs, B-cell-depleted T cells, or T cells provided the cDNA or gDNA that made up the material.

V lost 6 bases and J lost 7, with 16 bases in between. This CDR3 is 14 amino acids long. Germline V gene data show CDR1 as SNHLY and CDR2 as FYNNEI. Sequenced by immunoSEQ multiplex PCR; TCRdb stores in-frame clones only, minus some. The sample contains hundreds of thousands of clones, about 90% of which appear only once. The clonotype originates from a woman aged 70-85 years with COVID-19, enrolled during active disease. Source material: peripheral blood. V gene TRBV2 combines with J gene TRBJ1-5; a weak D match, TRBD1 (6 bases). Here the CDR3 DNA reads TGTGCCAGCAGAGATCAACAGGGATCACAGCCCCAGCATTTT. Residues: CASRDQQGSQPQHF.